The clone carrying this T cell receptor beta chain came up once. Its antigen is not identified. This record belongs to a study of cytomegalovirus exposure and HLA in healthy donors. Trimming removed 3 bases from V and 6 bases from J, with 5 bases in between. The CDR3 sequence is 12 residues long. Per the germline V gene, CDR1 is SGHNT and CDR2 is YENEEA. Findings and caveats of the study: Reports credit the classifier with highly specific, highly sensitive diagnosis of cytomegalovirus status.

PCR amplification relied on 60 Vbeta primers (plus 13 Jbeta primers). Sequenced by immunoSEQ multiplex PCR; TCRdb stores in-frame clones only, minus some. The sample lists about 180,000 clones; roughly 80% were seen once. The specimen sequenced was PBMCs. The chain combines TRBV11-3 with TRBJ2-2; D gene uncertain. This TCR was recovered from a woman between 50 and 59 years old in good health and CMV-seronegative. As DNA, the CDR3 is TGTGCCAGCAGCTTTTCTTCCGGGGAGCTGTTTTTT. This gives the protein CASSFSSGELFF.